These 3 T cell receptor beta chains share one sample of origin, sequenced in a study of tumor-infiltrating lymphocytes in primary liver carcinoma. TCR beta cDNA came from about 500 ng total RNA, primed with a constant-region primer. Slightly modified ARM-PCR with three nested multiplex PCR rounds yielded TCR beta libraries. With TRBV1-TRBV30 forward primers and a C-beta reverse primer, the first two PCR rounds were run for around 10 cycles each. TCRdb used MiXCR to reprocess the multiplex PCR reads, holding one entry per CDR3 protein. The data show 150,000 to 200,000 distinct CDR3 sequences, about 60% seen once. Unsorted whole blood served as the source of blood RNA, and germline DNA was extracted as well. The source material was peripheral blood. These receptors came from a man in his forties with primary liver carcinoma and hepatitis B virus infection.

This chain uses TRBV12-3 or TRBV12-4 with TRBJ2-1; 7 bases agree with TRBD1. This CDR3 has 18 residues. V lost 1 base to trimming and J lost 4 bases; unmatched junction nucleotides: 13. CDR3 residues: CASSLESGGIRSYNEQFF. CDR3 nucleotides: TGTGCCAGCAGTTTAGAGTCAGGGGGAATCAGGTCGTACAATGAGCAGTTCTTC.

Worth noting for this clonotype: This may stem from a read error, because a much larger clone lies one nucleotide away. J is TRBJ2-3 and V is TRBV11-1; weak D call: TRBD2 (6 bases). The CDR3 is 16 amino acids. Looked up from germline, CDR1 is SGHAT and CDR2 is FQDESV (reference sequence). The CDR3 protein is CASSSLVRGGEDRQYF. CDR3 nucleotide sequence: TGTGCCAGCAGCTCTCTCGTGAGGGGAGGAGAAGATAGGCAGTATTTT.

This clonotype appeared a few times. DNA for the CDR3: TGTGCCAGCAGTGAAGCGGCAGTTCAAGAGACCCAGTACTTC. Translation: CASSEAAVQETQYF. This rearrangement joins TRBV6-1 to TRBJ2-5; no reliable D call. The CDR3 is made up of 14 amino acids. CDR1 is MNHNS and CDR2 is SASEGT in the germline V gene. V lost 0 bases and J 2 bases, leaving 7 bases between the germline ends.